A single sample is the source of the 27 T cell receptor beta chains below, sequenced in a study of spatial heterogeneity in lung cancer (dated 2019 in TCRdb). Points the paper makes about the study in general: The tumor nonsynonymous mutation count correlated with the number of expanded intratumoral alpha and beta TCRs.

No antigen is known for these receptors. Sample time point, as interpreted from the label and publication: sample taken at primary tumor resection. To prepare the library, 5' RACE was applied. The instrument was a NextSeq 500. The raw public reads went through TCRdb reprocessing: fastp at Q25, MiXCR clone calling, in-frame beta chains kept. Entries are consolidated by CDR3 protein sequence, retaining the most common genes and DNA. The sample table shows about 1,300 distinct CDR3 sequences, and about 11% are seen once. The top ten constitute more than 20% of the sample. The specimen was lung tumor tissue, collected at surgery. The origin of the receptors is a male donor with early-stage non-small cell lung cancer.

Relative to its sample, this clonotype is large. The V gene is TRBV28, the J gene TRBJ2-5, with a weak D call TRBD1 (6 bases). The V gene's germline CDR1 is MDHEN and CDR2 SYDVKM. V was cut by 6 bases and J by 5 bases, with 19 bases left in between. This CDR3 contains 15 residues. The DNA for the CDR3 is TGTGCCAGCAGCCTCGACAGGACCCGGCGGGAGACCCAGTACTTC. It yields the protein CASSLDRTRRETQYF.

This clonotype ranks as medium-sized. The gene calls are TRBV5-1 and TRBJ2-2; a possible D gene is TRBD2 (5 bases). The CDR3 spans 17 residues. The ends were cut back, 2 bases at V and 0 bases at J, with 14 bases in the middle. From germline, CDR1 is SGHRS and CDR2 YFSETQ. DNA for the CDR3: TGCGCCAGCAGCTTCAAGGCGGGCGATGCGAACACCGGGGAGCTGTTTTTT. Translated, it gives CASSFKAGDANTGELFF. Full variable domain (remainder filled in from reference TRBV5-1 and TRBJ2-2): KAGVTQTPRYLIKTRGQQVTLSCSPISGHRSVSWYQQTPGQGLQFLFEYFSETQRNKGNFPGRFSGRQFSNSRSEMNVSTLELGDSALYLCASSFKAGDANTGELFFGEGSRLTVL.

This clonotype is categorized as medium-sized. The chain joins TRBV10-2 to TRBJ2-7, with D possibly being TRBD1 or TRBD2 (5 bases each). Trimming stripped 6 bases from V and 0 bases from J, with 9 bases between. Germline CDR1 and CDR2: WSHSY and SAAADI. The CDR3 is 13 residues long. The CDR3: CASRGTSSYEQYF. Here the CDR3 DNA reads TGCGCCAGCAGGGGGACGAGCTCCTACGAGCAGTACTTC.

By frequency in the sample, this clonotype is medium-sized (0.01 to 0.1%). The chain has TRBV5-1 and TRBJ2-3, with TRBD2 identical over 13 bases. V was clipped by 4 bases and J by 10 bases; unmatched bases: 9. CDR1 SGHRS and CDR2 YFSETQ come from the germline V gene. The CDR3 spans 15 residues. The DNA of the CDR3 is TGCGCCAGCAGCCCCCCCGGACTAGCGGGAGAAGCGCAGTATTTT. Residues: CASSPPGLAGEAQYF.

In its sample, this clonotype ranks as large. The rearrangement joins TRBV27 to TRBJ2-7; D gene unclear. The ends were cut back, 3 bases at V and 0 bases at J, with 0 bases in the middle. The CDR3 loop spans 11 amino acids. Germline CDR1 reads MNHEY; CDR2 reads SMNVEV (reference sequence). CDR3 residues: CASSFSYEQYF. CDR3 sequence (DNA): TGTGCCAGCAGTTTCTCCTACGAGCAGTACTTC.

By proportion, this clonotype is medium-sized. This rearrangement joins TRBV3-1 to TRBJ1-1; 8 positions agree with TRBD1. V shed 4 bases, J shed 8 bases, and the junction held 0 bases outside the gene matches. The CDR3 loop spans 11 amino acids. Looked up from germline, CDR1 is LGHDT and CDR2 is YNNKEL (reference sequence). CDR3 in DNA: TGTGCCAGCAGCCGGACAGGGGAAGCTTTCTTT. This sequence encodes CASSRTGEAFF.

This clonotype is termed large. The chain combines TRBV4-2 with TRBJ2-7; TRBD2 aligns across 8 bases. Germline CDR1 is LGHNA and CDR2 is YNFKEQ. This CDR3 region has 14 residues. Trimming at V came to 8 bases and at J to 2 bases, leaving 8 bases not matched to a gene. DNA for the CDR3: TGTGCCAGCGGAGAGGTTAGCGGGGCCTACGAGCAGTACTTC. Amino acids: CASGEVSGAYEQYF.

By sample share, this clonotype is medium-sized (0.01 to 0.1%). This sequence joins TRBV27 and TRBJ2-1; 8 bases align to TRBD2. The CDR3 sequence is 13 residues long. CDR1 is MNHEY and CDR2 is SMNVEV in the germline V gene (reference sequence). V was pared by 5 bases and J by 6 bases, with 3 bases of the junction left unmatched. The CDR3 spells CASSPSGSNEQFF. The DNA for the CDR3 is TGTGCCAGCAGTCCGAGCGGGAGCAATGAGCAGTTCTTC.

By frequency in the sample, this clonotype is medium-sized. V is TRBV20-1 and J is TRBJ2-5; possible D gene TRBD2, 5 bases. This CDR3 region has 14 residues. Germline CDR1 reads DFQATT; CDR2 reads SNEGSKA (reference sequence). Trimming left V 2 bases short and J 5 bases short, with 15 bases between. CDR3 DNA sequence: TGCAGTGCTAGATCGTGGGAGCTGTTGGAGACCCAGTACTTC. The encoded protein is CSARSWELLETQYF.

By share, this clonotype ranks as medium-sized. The V call is TRBV2, the J call TRBJ1-5; D may be TRBD1 (5 bases). V was clipped by 2 bases and J by 0 bases, with 11 bases between them. The CDR3 covers 16 residues. Germline CDR1 SNHLY, CDR2 FYNNEI. The CDR3 loop reads CASSERGLDSNQPQHF. In DNA form, the CDR3 reads TGTGCCAGCAGTGAACGGGGGTTAGATAGCAATCAGCCCCAGCATTTT.

In this sample, this clonotype turned up once. This chain connects TRBV29-1 to TRBJ2-2, with 14 bases aligning to TRBD2. This CDR3 is 14 amino acids long. CDR1 and CDR2 (germline): SQVTM, ANQGSEA. The V segment lost 7 bases and the J segment 3 bases; nucleotides outside the gene matches: 1. Here the CDR3 reads CSGLAGGHTGELFF. The CDR3 DNA reads TGCAGCGGACTAGCGGGGGGGCACACCGGGGAGCTGTTTTTT.

In its sample, this clonotype is large. The rearrangement joins TRBV11-2 to TRBJ2-1; TRBD2 matches 11 bases. CDR1 and CDR2 (germline): SGHAT, FQNNGV. The junction had 17 bases not matched to a gene; V was cut back by 1 base and J by 6 bases. The CDR3 extends over 20 amino acids. CDR3 amino acids: CASSLGTGTKLAGVGNEQFF. In DNA, the CDR3 is TGTGCCAGCAGCTTAGGTACAGGTACTAAACTAGCGGGAGTTGGCAATGAGCAGTTCTTC.

This clonotype showed up just a few times. The genes are TRBV20-1 and TRBJ2-7; 9 positions agree with TRBD2. Germline V CDR1 and CDR2: DFQATT, SNEGSKA (reference sequence). Trimming cost V 4 bases and J 4 bases; bases outside gene matches: 2. The CDR3 has 12 amino acids. CDR3 bases: TGCAGTGCTACGGGACTAGCTTACGAGCAGTACTTC. As protein: CSATGLAYEQYF.

CDR3 sequence reads: CSVALHGHYNEQFF. CDR3 in DNA: TGCAGCGTTGCCCTCCACGGACACTACAATGAGCAGTTCTTC. This chain links TRBV29-1 with TRBJ2-1; weak D call: TRBD1 (5 bases). From germline, CDR1 is SQVTM and CDR2 ANQGSEA. Trimming took off 4 bases at V and 3 bases at J, with 13 bases between the two ends. The CDR3 extends over 14 amino acids.

This clonotype is labeled large (0.1 to 1%). V and J are TRBV6-1 and TRBJ1-5; D possibly corresponds to TRBD1 (5 bases). Trimming took 4 bases from V and 6 from J, leaving 10 bases between them. The CDR3 is 13 amino acids. Germline V CDR1 and CDR2: MNHNS, SASEGT. The CDR3 protein is CASSGGDPQPQHF. The CDR3 region has the DNA TGTGCCAGCAGTGGGGGGGATCCTCAGCCCCAGCATTTT.

This clonotype is judged large. The CDR3 protein is CASSRQGRSYNEQFF. In DNA, the CDR3 is TGTGCCAGCAGCCGACAGGGTAGGTCCTACAATGAGCAGTTCTTC. The chain has TRBV6-5 and TRBJ2-1, with 7 bases aligning to TRBD1. Germline-derived CDR1 and CDR2 are MNHEY and SVGAGI. V gave up 6 bases and J gave up 1 base; unmatched junction bases: 6. The CDR3 loop spans 15 amino acids.

In this sample, this clonotype turned up a few times. The CDR3 sequence is CASSLGGTGANVLTF. The CDR3 coding sequence is TGTGCCAGCAGCTTGGGGGGCACTGGGGCCAACGTCCTGACTTTC. The V gene is TRBV5-5, the J gene TRBJ2-6; D may be TRBD1 (5 bases). CDR3 size: 15 residues. The germline CDR1 and CDR2 sequences are SGHKS and YYEKEE (reference sequence). V lost 0 bases to trimming and J lost 2 bases, with 6 bases between them. Together with reference TRBV5-5 and TRBJ2-6, the CDR3 gives the full variable domain: DAGVTQSPTHLIKTRGQQVTLRCSPISGHKSVSWYQQVLGQGPQFIFQYYEKEERGRGNFPDRFSARQFPNYSSELNVNALLLGDSALYLCASSLGGTGANVLTFGAGSRLTVL.

This clonotype is large (0.1 to 1%) by share. V gene TRBV7-9 combines with J gene TRBJ1-1; the D gene is possibly TRBD1 (6 bases). Germline V gene lookup returns CDR1 SEHNR and CDR2 FQNEAQ (reference sequence). The CDR3 extends over 11 amino acids. V was pared by 6 bases and J by 12 bases, with 14 bases between. CDR3 sequence (DNA): TGTGCCAGCAGTCGAGAGACAGGAACTTTCTTT. Translation: CASSRETGTFF.

This clonotype is medium-sized in the sample. CDR3 sequence (DNA): TGTGCCAGCAGTTCTGGGCCTCCTAACTATGGCTACACCTTC. Protein product: CASSSGPPNYGYTF. The rearrangement joins TRBV28 to TRBJ1-2, with D unclear. This CDR3 region has 14 residues. Per germline, CDR1 MDHEN and CDR2 SYDVKM. The V gene lost 4 bases and the J gene lost 0 bases, with 9 bases spanning the gap.

This clonotype ranks as medium-sized (0.01 to 0.1%). V is TRBV20-1 and J is TRBJ1-2, with 7 bases matching TRBD1. Per the germline V gene, CDR1 is DFQATT and CDR2 is SNEGSKA (reference sequence). The CDR3 is made up of 15 amino acids. Unmatched junction bases numbered 10, after V lost 3 bases and J lost 3 bases. The DNA for the CDR3 is TGCAGTGCTAGGGCCGACAGGGACGGCGACTATGGCTACACCTTC. It translates to CSARADRDGDYGYTF.

This clonotype is medium-sized (0.01 to 0.1%). The chain has TRBV5-5 and TRBJ2-1, with D perhaps given as TRBD1 or TRBD2 (6 bases each). Germline CDR1 is SGHKS and CDR2 is YYEKEE (reference sequence). V was clipped by 4 bases and J by 7 bases, with 18 bases between them. The CDR3 is made up of 15 amino acids. CDR3 region: CASSPGAGEFNEQFF. DNA of the CDR3: TGTGCCAGCAGCCCGGGGGCAGGGGAGTTTAATGAGCAGTTCTTC.

By share, this clonotype counts as medium-sized. The rearrangement joins TRBV2 to TRBJ2-1; D uncertain. Germline loops: CDR1 SNHLY, CDR2 FYNNEI. V was clipped by 4 bases and J by 6 bases, with 7 bases between them. The CDR3 contains 12 residues. This chain's CDR3 is CASSGPGNEQFF. The CDR3 DNA follows: TGTGCCAGCAGTGGCCCCGGCAATGAGCAGTTCTTC.

This clonotype is judged medium-sized (0.01 to 0.1%). This chain joins TRBV5-1 and TRBJ2-3; D unresolved. The CDR3 loop spans 14 amino acids. Germline CDR1 SGHRS, CDR2 YFSETQ. Trimming stripped 3 bases from V and 0 bases from J, with 8 bases between. The CDR3 loop reads CASSSSSSTDTQYF. DNA for the CDR3: TGCGCCAGCAGCTCAAGTTCCAGCACAGATACGCAGTATTTT.

Relative to its sample, this clonotype is medium-sized (0.01 to 0.1%). The chain recombines TRBV15 with TRBJ2-5; 11 bases match TRBD2. V was pared by 2 bases and J by 7 bases, with 12 bases of the junction left unmatched. This CDR3 spans 17 amino acids. Per germline, CDR1 LNHNV and CDR2 YYDKDF (reference sequence). CDR3 nucleotide sequence: TGTGCCACCAGCAGACCAGGGACTAGCGGACCGATGGGGACCCAGTACTTC. Its protein product is CATSRPGTSGPMGTQYF.

In this sample, this clonotype is medium-sized. V usage is TRBV25-1 and J usage is TRBJ2-1; maybe TRBD2 (7 bases). The CDR3 is made up of 20 amino acids. Germline CDR1 and CDR2: MGHDK and SYGVNS. V lost 1 base, J lost 8 bases, and 30 bases lay in between. The CDR3 coding sequence is TGTGCCAGCAGTGAATGGGGGACACTCGCTGGCGGGAGACGGGCCCATGAGCAGTTCTTC. Amino acids: CASSEWGTLAGGRRAHEQFF.

This clonotype is termed medium-sized. The chain joins TRBV19 to TRBJ2-7; a possible D gene is TRBD1 (6 bases). Germline loops: CDR1 LNHDA, CDR2 SQIVND (reference sequence). The V gene lost 3 bases and the J gene lost 0 bases, with 9 bases spanning the gap. The length of the CDR3 is 14 residues. The CDR3: CASSIRDTSYEQYF. CDR3 bases: TGTGCCAGTAGTATCCGGGACACCTCCTACGAGCAGTACTTC.

By proportion, this clonotype is large (0.1 to 1%). This chain joins TRBV12-3 or TRBV12-4 and TRBJ2-5; D possibly corresponds to TRBD1 (5 bases). The V end lost 6 bases, the J end lost 0 bases, and 11 bases lay between the germline ends. This CDR3 is built from 14 residues. As DNA, the CDR3 is TGTGCCAGCAGCCCCCCGGACAACCAAGAGACCCAGTACTTC. Translation: CASSPPDNQETQYF.